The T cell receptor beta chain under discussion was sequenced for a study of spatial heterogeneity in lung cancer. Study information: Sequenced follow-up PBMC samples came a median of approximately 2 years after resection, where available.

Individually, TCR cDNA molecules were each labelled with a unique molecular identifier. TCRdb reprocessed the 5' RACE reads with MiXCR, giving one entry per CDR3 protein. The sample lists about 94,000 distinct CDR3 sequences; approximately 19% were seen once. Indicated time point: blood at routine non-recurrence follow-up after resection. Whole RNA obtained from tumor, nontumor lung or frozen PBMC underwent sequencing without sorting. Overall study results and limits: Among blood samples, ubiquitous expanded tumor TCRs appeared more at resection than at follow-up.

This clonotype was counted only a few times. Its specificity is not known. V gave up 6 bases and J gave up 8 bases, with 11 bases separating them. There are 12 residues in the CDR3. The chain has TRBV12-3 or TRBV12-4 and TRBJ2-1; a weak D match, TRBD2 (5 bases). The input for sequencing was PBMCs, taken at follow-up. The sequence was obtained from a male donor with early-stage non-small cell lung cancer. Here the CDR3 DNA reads TGTGCCAGCAGCCCTCAGGACTATGAGCAGTTCTTC. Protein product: CASSPQDYEQFF.